Presented here are 3 T cell receptor beta chains from one specimen sequenced in a study of cytomegalovirus exposure and HLA in healthy donors. The PCR ran on 60 Vbeta and 13 Jbeta primers. TCRdb's table, derived via immunoSEQ multiplex PCR, lists solely in-frame clones and lacks some. Of some 150,000 clones detected, around four fifths appear once; the ten largest clones hold about 3.4%. Sequencing was performed on PBMCs. The receptor source for this set is a male donor in good health and CMV-seronegative.

This chain connects TRBV19 to TRBJ2-2; possibly TRBD1 for D (7 bases). Germline CDR1 LNHDA, CDR2 SQIVND (reference sequence). Trimming removed 5 bases at V and 6 bases at J, with 13 bases between. The CDR3 runs to 14 residues. The CDR3 DNA reads as TGTGCCAGTAGTCGGCAGGGGGGATCCGGGGAGCTGTTTTTT. This translates into CASSRQGGSGELFF.

The table lists this clone with a count of one. CDR3 sequence: CARSLVGYLQAETSYNEQFF. Here the CDR3 DNA reads TGTGCCAGAAGCTTGGTAGGGTATCTACAAGCGGAGACCTCCTACAATGAGCAGTTCTTC. The chain couples TRBV5-3 to TRBJ2-1; D perhaps matches TRBD2 (5 bases). TRBV5-3 is an ORF, with its function uncertain. The CDR3 length is 20 residues. V was cut by 0 bases and J by 0 bases, with 22 bases left in between.

The rearrangement joins TRBV27 to TRBJ2-5, with D possibly TRBD1 on 7 matching bases. The CDR3 is 14 residues long. Looked up from germline, CDR1 is MNHEY and CDR2 is SMNVEV (reference sequence). V dropped 6 bases and J dropped 11 bases, with 22 bases sitting between them. Written as DNA, the CDR3 is TGTGCCAGCAGCGACACAGGGGTCCCGGGGGAGCAGTACTTC. Encoded protein: CASSDTGVPGEQYF.